The 4 T cell receptor beta chains in this list originate from one sample, sequenced in a study of blood T cells in healthy people across ages. The second PCR ran roughly 7 to 11 cycles with a sample-barcoded 5' primer and J-beta primers. A single record per CDR3 protein comes from TCRdb applying MiXCR to the 5' RACE reads. This table has about 930,000 distinct CDR3 sequences, roughly 28% appearing once. This sample also belongs to another study, concerning T cells of mothers and their children.

The sequenced material came from blood. These receptors all come from a woman between 40 and 55 years old in good health.

This clonotype has only one observation. A single base separates this from a much larger clone, so it may be a read error. J is TRBJ2-5 and V is TRBV12-3 or TRBV12-4; TRBD2 matches at 7 bases. This CDR3 contains 17 residues. Here the CDR3 reads CASSQGLGSGVQGTQYF. DNA for the CDR3: TGTGCCAGCAGTCAGGGATTGGGGAGCGGGGTCCAAGGGACCCAGTACTTC.

V usage is TRBV20-1 and J usage is TRBJ2-5; D is unclear. With the DNA end fitting TRBJ2-7 better, the J assignment may be wrong. Germline CDR1 reads DFQATT; CDR2 reads SNEGSKA (reference sequence). The CDR3 covers 13 residues. This CDR3 reads CSASSIARHEQYF. For the CDR3, the DNA is TGCAGTGCTAGTAGTATTGCCAGGCACGAGCAGTACTTC.

The CDR3 DNA sequence: TGTGCCAGCAGGTCGACAGGGGGCGGGCAGTACTTC. Translated, it gives CASRSTGGGQYF. The chain couples TRBV27 to TRBJ2-7; 10 bases map to TRBD1. The CDR3 contains 12 residues. Germline values: CDR1 MNHEY, CDR2 SMNVEV (reference sequence). Germline trimming cut 6 bases from V and 9 bases from J; bases unmatched to any gene: 5.

The rearrangement links TRBV2 to TRBJ2-4; D is ambiguous. The J call is uncertain, as TRBJ2-7 better fits the DNA end. The CDR3 spans 15 residues. Germline assignment: CDR1 SNHLY and CDR2 FYNNEI. In DNA form, the CDR3 reads TGTGCCAGCAGTGAGGTTCTGGCCGTGAGCTACGAGCAGTACTTC. This translates into CASSEVLAVSYEQYF.